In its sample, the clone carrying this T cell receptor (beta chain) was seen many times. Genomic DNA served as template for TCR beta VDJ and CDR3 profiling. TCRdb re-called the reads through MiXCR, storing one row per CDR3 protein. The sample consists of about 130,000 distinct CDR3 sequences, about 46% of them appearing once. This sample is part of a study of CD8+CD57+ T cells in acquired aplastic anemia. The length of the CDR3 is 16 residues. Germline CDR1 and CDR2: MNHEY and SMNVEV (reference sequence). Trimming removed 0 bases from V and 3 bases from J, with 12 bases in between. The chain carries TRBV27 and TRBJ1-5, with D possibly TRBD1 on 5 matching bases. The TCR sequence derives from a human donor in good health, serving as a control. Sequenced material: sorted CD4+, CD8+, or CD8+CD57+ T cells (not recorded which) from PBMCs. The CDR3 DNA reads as TGTGCCAGCAGTTTATCAGGGGTGAGCTTCAATCAGCCCCAGCATTTT. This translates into CASSLSGVSFNQPQHF.